Listed below are T cell receptor beta chains from one sample, sequenced in a study of blood T cell repertoires in COVID-19. Libraries were prepared by immunoSEQ multiplex PCR; TCRdb keeps only in-frame clonotypes and omits some of them. The sample has approximately 250,000 clones, approximately 90% seen once. The sequenced sample was PBMCs or T cells enriched from blood (not recorded which). The receptors were gathered from a woman aged 35 to 49 with acute COVID-19. Both conserved end residues are part of each CDR3. A D gene is named only where the DNA matches it firmly. Rows give clone size only sometimes, using once, few, many, or a class for an expanded clone.

TRBV5-8,TRBD1,TRBJ1-1,NA,CASSGGGGMGYTEAFF,TGTGCCAGCAGCGGTGGAGGGGGCATGGGGTACACTGAAGCTTTCTTT
TRBV28,TRBD1,TRBJ1-2,NA,CASSLSGQGDYGYTF,TGTGCCAGCAGTTTATCGGGCCAGGGGGACTATGGCTACACCTTC
TRBV19,NA,TRBJ1-1,few,CASSSGQPTEAFF,TGTGCCAGTAGCTCAGGACAGCCCACTGAAGCTTTCTTT
TRBV19,NA,TRBJ1-5,NA,CASSILQTVSNQPQHF,TGTGCCAGTAGTATCCTCCAGACAGTTAGCAATCAGCCCCAGCATTTT
TRBV9,TRBD2,TRBJ2-5,NA,CASSVRGLAGQETQYF,TGTGCCAGCAGCGTCCGAGGACTAGCGGGCCAAGAGACCCAGTACTTC
TRBV2,NA,TRBJ1-1,NA,CASSELRGLNTEAFF,TGTGCCAGCAGTGAACTCAGGGGCCTGAACACTGAAGCTTTCTTT
TRBV19,TRBD1,TRBJ2-1,NA,CASIGTGYYNEQFF,TGTGCCAGTATAGGGACAGGGTACTACAATGAGCAGTTCTTC
TRBV5-5,TRBD1,TRBJ1-1,NA,CASSLGPGQGPINTEAFF,TGTGCCAGCAGCCTAGGCCCGGGACAGGGACCGATTAACACTGAAGCTTTCTTT
TRBV5-1,NA,TRBJ2-7,NA,CASSLAGFDYEQYF,TGCGCCAGCAGCTTGGCAGGGTTCGACTACGAGCAGTACTTC
TRBV9,TRBD1,TRBJ2-1,NA,CASSPGQRIFEQFF,TGTGCCAGCAGCCCGGGACAGCGGATCTTTGAGCAGTTCTTC
TRBV19,NA,TRBJ1-5,once,CASNRGESNQPQHF,TGTGCCAGTAACCGGGGAGAAAGCAATCAGCCCCAGCATTTT
TRBV15,NA,TRBJ1-6,NA,CATSRAPLEALHF,TGTGCCACCAGCAGAGCCCCCCTGGAGGCCCTCCACTTT
TRBV10-2,TRBD2,TRBJ2-1,NA,CASSELAGGRSYNEQFF,TGCGCCAGCAGTGAGCTAGCGGGAGGCCGCTCCTACAATGAGCAGTTCTTC
TRBV21-1,NA,TRBJ2-5,NA,CASTSQETQYF,TGTGCCAGCACCAGCCAAGAGACCCAGTACTTC
TRBV16,NA,TRBJ1-5,NA,CASSQSTGQPQHF,TGTGCCAGCAGCCAATCGACGGGACAGCCCCAGCATTTT
TRBV7-2,NA,TRBJ1-1,once,CASSLNSWGGGTEAFF,TGTGCCAGCAGCTTAAATTCGTGGGGCGGAGGGACTGAAGCTTTCTTT
TRBV7-3,NA,TRBJ2-1,NA,CASKSPGEDEQFF,TGTGCCAGCAAGTCCCCGGGAGAAGATGAGCAGTTCTTC
TRBV27,NA,TRBJ2-4,NA,CASSLTQGGNIQYF,TGTGCCAGCAGTTTAACCCAGGGTGGAAACATTCAGTACTTC
TRBV5-8,TRBD1,TRBJ2-1,once,CATSGQGRDEQFF,TGTGCCACCTCGGGACAGGGTAGAGATGAGCAGTTCTTC
TRBV7-9,NA,TRBJ1-6,NA,CASSFIDSPLHF,TGTGCCAGCAGCTTTATTGATTCACCCCTCCACTTT
TRBV4-1,NA,TRBJ1-1,few,CASSQRINREGDEAFF,TGCGCCAGCAGTCAAAGGATAAACAGGGAAGGGGATGAAGCTTTCTTT
TRBV7-9,TRBD2,TRBJ2-3,NA,CASSSRITRAGSTDTQYF,TGTGCCAGCAGCTCCCGCATCACTCGAGCGGGAAGCACAGATACGCAGTATTTT
TRBV27,NA,TRBJ1-2,NA,CASSPAGLRGYTF,TGTGCCAGCAGTCCCGCGGGGCTTAGGGGCTACACCTTC
TRBV28,TRBD2,TRBJ2-5,NA,CASSLYKKREGWETQYF,TGTGCCAGCAGTTTGTATAAGAAGCGGGAGGGTTGGGAGACCCAGTACTTC
TRBV2,TRBD1,TRBJ1-1,NA,CASRPRQGLNTEAFF,TGTGCCAGCAGGCCCAGACAGGGACTGAACACTGAAGCTTTCTTT
TRBV7-6,NA,TRBJ1-3,NA,CASSLLGRGRGSGNTIYF,TGTGCCAGCAGCTTACTCGGCAGGGGACGGGGATCTGGAAACACCATATATTTT
TRBV19,NA,TRBJ2-1,NA,CASSTLSGGPSYNEQFF,TGTGCCAGTAGCACTCTGTCGGGTGGCCCCTCCTACAATGAGCAGTTCTTC
TRBV27,TRBD2,TRBJ2-1,NA,CASRRASGNNEQFF,TGTGCCAGCAGGCGGGCTAGCGGTAACAATGAGCAGTTCTTC
TRBV30,NA,TRBJ1-4,NA,CAWSGFVNEKLFF,TGTGCCTGGTCAGGGTTTGTTAATGAAAAACTGTTTTTT